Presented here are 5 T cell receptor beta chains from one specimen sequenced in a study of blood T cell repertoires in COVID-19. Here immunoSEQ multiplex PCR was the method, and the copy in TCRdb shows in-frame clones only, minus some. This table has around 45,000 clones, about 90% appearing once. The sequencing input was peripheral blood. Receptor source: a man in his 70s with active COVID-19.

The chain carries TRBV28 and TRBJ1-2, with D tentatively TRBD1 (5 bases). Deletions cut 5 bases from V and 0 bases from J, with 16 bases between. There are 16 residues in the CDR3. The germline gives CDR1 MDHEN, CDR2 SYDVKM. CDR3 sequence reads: CASSPAGGTPNYGYTF. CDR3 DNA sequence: TGTGCCAGCAGTCCCGCCGGCGGGACCCCTAACTATGGCTACACCTTC.

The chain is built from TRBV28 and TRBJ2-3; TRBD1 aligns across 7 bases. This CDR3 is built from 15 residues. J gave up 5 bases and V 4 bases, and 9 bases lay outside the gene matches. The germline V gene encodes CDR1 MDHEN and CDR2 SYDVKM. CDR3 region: CASSSRQGRGDTQYF. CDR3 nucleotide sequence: TGTGCCAGCAGTTCTCGACAGGGTCGGGGAGATACGCAGTATTTT.

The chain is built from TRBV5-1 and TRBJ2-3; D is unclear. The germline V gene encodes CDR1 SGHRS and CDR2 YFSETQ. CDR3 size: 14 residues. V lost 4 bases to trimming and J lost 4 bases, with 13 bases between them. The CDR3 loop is CASSQNPGPDTQYF. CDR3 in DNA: TGCGCCAGCAGCCAAAACCCGGGTCCAGATACGCAGTATTTT.

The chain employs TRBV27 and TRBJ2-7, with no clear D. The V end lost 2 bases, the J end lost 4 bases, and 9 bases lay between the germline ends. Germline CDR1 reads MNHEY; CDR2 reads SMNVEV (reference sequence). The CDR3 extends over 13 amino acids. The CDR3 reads CASSLKQSYEQYF. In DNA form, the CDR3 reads TGTGCCAGCAGTTTAAAACAGTCTTACGAGCAGTACTTC.

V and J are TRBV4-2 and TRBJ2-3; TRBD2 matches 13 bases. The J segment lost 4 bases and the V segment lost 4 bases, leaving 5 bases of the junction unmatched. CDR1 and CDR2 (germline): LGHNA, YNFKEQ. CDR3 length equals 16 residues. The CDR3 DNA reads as TGTGCCAGCAGCCCCGGACTAGCGGGGGCCCCAGATACGCAGTATTTT. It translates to CASSPGLAGAPDTQYF.